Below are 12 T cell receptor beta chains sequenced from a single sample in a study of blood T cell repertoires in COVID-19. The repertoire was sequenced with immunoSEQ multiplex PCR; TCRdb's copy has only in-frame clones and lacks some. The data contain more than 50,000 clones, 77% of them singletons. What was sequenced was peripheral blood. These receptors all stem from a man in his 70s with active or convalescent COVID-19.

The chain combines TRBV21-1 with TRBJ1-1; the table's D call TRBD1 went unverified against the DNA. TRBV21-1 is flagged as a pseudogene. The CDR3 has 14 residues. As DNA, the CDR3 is TGTGCCAGCAAGACAGGGAGAATGAACACTGAAGCTTTCTTT. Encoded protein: CASKTGRMNTEAFF.

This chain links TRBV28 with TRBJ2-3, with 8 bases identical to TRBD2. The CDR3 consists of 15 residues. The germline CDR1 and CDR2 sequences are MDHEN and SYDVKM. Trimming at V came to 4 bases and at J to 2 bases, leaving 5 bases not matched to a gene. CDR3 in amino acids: CASSSAGRDTDTQYF. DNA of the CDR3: TGTGCCAGCAGTTCCGCCGGGAGGGACACAGATACGCAGTATTTT.

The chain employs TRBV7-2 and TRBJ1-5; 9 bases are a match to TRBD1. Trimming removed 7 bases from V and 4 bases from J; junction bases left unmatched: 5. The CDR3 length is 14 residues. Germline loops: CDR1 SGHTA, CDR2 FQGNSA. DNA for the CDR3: TGTGCCAGCACCCCCGGACAGGGGAATCAGCCCCAGCATTTT. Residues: CASTPGQGNQPQHF.

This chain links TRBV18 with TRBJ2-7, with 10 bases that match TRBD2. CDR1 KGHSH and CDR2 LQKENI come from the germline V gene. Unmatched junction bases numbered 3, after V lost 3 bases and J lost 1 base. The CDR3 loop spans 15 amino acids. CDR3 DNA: TGTGCCAGCTCACCTAGGACTAGCGGTTCCTACGAGCAGTACTTC. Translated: CASSPRTSGSYEQYF. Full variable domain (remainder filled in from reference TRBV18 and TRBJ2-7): NAGVMQNPRHLVRRRGQEARLRCSPMKGHSHVYWYRQLPEEGLKFMVYLQKENIIDESGMPKERFSAEFPKEGPSILRIQQVVRGDSAAYFCASSPRTSGSYEQYFGPGTRLTVT.

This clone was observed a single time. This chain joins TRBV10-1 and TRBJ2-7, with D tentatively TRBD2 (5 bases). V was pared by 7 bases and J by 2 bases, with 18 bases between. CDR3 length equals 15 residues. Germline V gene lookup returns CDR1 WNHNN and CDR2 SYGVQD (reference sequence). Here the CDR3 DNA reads TGCGCCAGCAAAGAGGCGGTAGCGCCCGCCTACGAGCAGTACTTC. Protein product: CASKEAVAPAYEQYF.

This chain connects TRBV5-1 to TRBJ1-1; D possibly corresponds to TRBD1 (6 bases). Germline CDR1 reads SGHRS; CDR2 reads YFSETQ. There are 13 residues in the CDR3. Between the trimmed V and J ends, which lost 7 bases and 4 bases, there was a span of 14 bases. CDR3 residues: CASRSGEGTEAFF. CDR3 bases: TGCGCCAGCCGATCAGGGGAAGGCACTGAAGCTTTCTTT.

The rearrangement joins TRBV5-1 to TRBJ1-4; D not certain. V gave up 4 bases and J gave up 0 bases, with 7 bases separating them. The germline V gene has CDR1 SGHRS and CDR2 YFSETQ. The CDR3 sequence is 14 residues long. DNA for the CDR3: TGCGCCAGCAGCCCGACTGCAACTAATGAAAAACTGTTTTTT. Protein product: CASSPTATNEKLFF.

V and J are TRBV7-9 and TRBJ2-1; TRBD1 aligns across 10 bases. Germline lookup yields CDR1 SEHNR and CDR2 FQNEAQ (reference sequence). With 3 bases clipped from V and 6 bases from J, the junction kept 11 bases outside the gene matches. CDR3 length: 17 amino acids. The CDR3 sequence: CASSFLLSGQGSNEQFF. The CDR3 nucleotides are TGTGCCAGCAGCTTTCTCTTATCGGGACAGGGGAGCAATGAGCAGTTCTTC. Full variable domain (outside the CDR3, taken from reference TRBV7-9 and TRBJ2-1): DTGVSQNPRHKITKRGQNVTFRCDPISEHNRLYWYRQTLGQGPEFLTYFQNEAQLEKSRLLSDRFSAERPKGSFSTLEIQRTEQGDSAMYLCASSFLLSGQGSNEQFFGPGTRLTVL.

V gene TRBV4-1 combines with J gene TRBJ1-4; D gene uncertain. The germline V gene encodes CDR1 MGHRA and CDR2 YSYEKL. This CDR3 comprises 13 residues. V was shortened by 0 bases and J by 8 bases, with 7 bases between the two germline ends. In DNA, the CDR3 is TGCGCCAGCAGCCAAGATATAGTAGAAAAACTGTTTTTT. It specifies CASSQDIVEKLFF.

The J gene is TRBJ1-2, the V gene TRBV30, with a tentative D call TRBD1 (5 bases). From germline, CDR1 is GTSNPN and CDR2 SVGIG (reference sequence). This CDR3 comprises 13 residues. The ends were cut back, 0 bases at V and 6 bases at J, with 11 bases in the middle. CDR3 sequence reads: CAWSVGGVDGYTF. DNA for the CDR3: TGTGCCTGGAGTGTAGGAGGGGTTGATGGCTACACCTTC.

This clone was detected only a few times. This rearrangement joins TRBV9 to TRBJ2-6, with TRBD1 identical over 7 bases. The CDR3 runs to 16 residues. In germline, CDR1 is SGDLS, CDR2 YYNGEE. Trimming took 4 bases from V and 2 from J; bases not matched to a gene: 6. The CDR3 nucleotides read TGTGCCAGCAGCCCCAAAACAGGGGCTGGGGCCAACGTCCTGACTTTC. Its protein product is CASSPKTGAGANVLTF.

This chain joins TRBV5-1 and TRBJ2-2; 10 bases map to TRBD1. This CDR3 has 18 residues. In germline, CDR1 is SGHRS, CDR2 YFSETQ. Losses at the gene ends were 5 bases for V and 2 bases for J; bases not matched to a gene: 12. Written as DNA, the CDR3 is TGCGCCAGCAGTTTCAATCCGGGACAGGGGTCTAACACCGGGGAGCTGTTTTTT. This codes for CASSFNPGQGSNTGELFF.